A selection of T cell receptor beta chains follows, all from one sample in a study of blood T cells in healthy people across ages. TCRdb reprocessed the 5' RACE reads with MiXCR, giving one entry per CDR3 protein. This table has 650,000 to 1,000,000 distinct CDR3 sequences, 35% to 60% appearing once. Source material: blood. The source is an elderly man in good health. CDR3s include the opening cysteine and the closing phenylalanine or tryptophan. A D gene is named only where the DNA matches it firmly. Some rows mark clone size as missing; the rest say once, few, many or name a class of expanded clone.

many,TRBJ2-2,TRBV7-6,-,CASSLDSNTGELFF,TGTGCCAGCAGCTTGGATTCGAACACCGGGGAGCTGTTTTTT
-,TRBJ2-3,TRBV21-1,-,CASNYTLTGEGTDTQYF,TGTGCCAGCAACTACACCCTGACAGGGGAGGGGACAGATACGCAGTATTTT
-,TRBJ2-7,TRBV4-2,-,CASSPRVDSYEQYF,TGTGCCAGCAGCCCACGGGTCGACTCCTACGAGCAGTACTTC
-,TRBJ1-1,TRBV6-6,-,CASSWEGVLLDFF,TGTGCCAGCTCCTGGGAGGGGGTCCTTTTAGATTTCTTT
few,TRBJ2-7,TRBV7-8,-,CASSLFQGTYEQYF,TGTGCCAGCAGCTTATTTCAGGGAACCTACGAGCAGTACTTC
once,TRBJ1-1,TRBV5-1,TRBD1,CASSLEGTAPMNTEAFF,TGCGCCAGCAGCTTGGAGGGGACAGCACCAATGAACACTGAAGCTTTCTTT
-,TRBJ1-2,TRBV4-2,-,CASSQGGRGLYTF,TGTGCCAGCAGCCAAGGGGGCAGGGGACTCTACACCTTC
few,TRBJ2-5,TRBV5-1,TRBD2,CASSLEGLALETQYF,TGCGCCAGCAGCTTGGAGGGACTAGCATTAGAGACCCAGTACTTC
few,TRBJ2-7,TRBV29-1,-,CSVEGMNEQYF,TGCAGCGTTGAAGGGATGAATGAGCAGTACTTC
many,TRBJ1-1,TRBV7-3,-,CASSLSGQYTEAFF,TGTGCCAGCAGCTTAAGTGGCCAGTACACTGAAGCTTTCTTT
few,TRBJ1-1,TRBV7-2,-,CASSPDGWESFF,TGTGCCAGCAGCCCGGACGGGTGGGAATCTTTCTTT
-,TRBJ2-7,TRBV10-1,-,CASSESSGLGEQYF,TGCGCCAGCAGTGAGTCGAGCGGATTGGGCGAGCAGTACTTC
-,TRBJ2-7,TRBV12-3/TRBV12-4,-,CASSPLGGGKYNEQYF,TGTGCCAGCAGTCCTCTGGGGGGCGGGAAATACAATGAGCAGTACTTC
-,TRBJ1-4,TRBV12-3/TRBV12-4,TRBD1,CASRTGIPEKLFF,TGTGCCAGCAGGACAGGGATACCTGAAAAACTGTTTTTT
many,TRBJ2-5,TRBV20-1,-,CSAPTSLTSGTQYF,TGCAGTGCTCCCACCTCGCTGACGTCGGGGACCCAGTACTTC
-,TRBJ2-2,TRBV20-1,-,CSAPTSSANTGELFF,TGCAGTGCTCCTACGTCGTCCGCGAACACCGGGGAGCTGTTTTTT
-,TRBJ2-3,TRBV6-6,-,CASSTRGLRYF,TGTGCCAGCAGTACCCGGGGGTTAAGGTATTTT
-,TRBJ2-7,TRBV28,-,CASSPGGLSSYEQYF,TGTGCCAGCAGTCCCGGAGGATTAAGTTCCTACGAGCAGTACTTC
-,TRBJ2-1,TRBV7-6,-,CASSLAAGQFF,TGTGCCAGCAGCTTAGCCGCCGGTCAGTTCTTC
-,TRBJ2-6,TRBV4-2,-,CASSQRGDPSSGANVLTF,TGTGCCAGCAGCCAAAGGGGAGACCCCAGCTCTGGGGCCAACGTCCTGACTTTC
-,TRBJ2-7,TRBV4-2,-,CASSQDHQRRGLYYEQYF,TGTGCCAGCAGCCAAGATCACCAGCGGAGAGGGTTATACTACGAGCAGTACTTC
many,TRBJ2-7,TRBV5-1,TRBD2,CASSSTSGGYEQYF,TGCGCCAGCAGCAGTACTAGCGGGGGGTACGAGCAGTACTTC
-,TRBJ2-3,TRBV9,TRBD2,CASSALAGLGDTQYF,TGTGCCAGCAGTGCTCTAGCGGGCCTAGGAGATACGCAGTATTTT
many,TRBJ2-3,TRBV7-3,TRBD2,CASSLTSGESDTQYF,TGTGCCAGCAGCCTAACTAGCGGGGAATCAGATACGCAGTATTTT
many,TRBJ2-7,TRBV7-2,-,CASSLKREGCEQYF,TGTGCCAGCAGCTTAAAACGGGAAGGGTGCGAGCAGTACTTC
many,TRBJ2-3,TRBV28,-,CASSLLGYSTDTQYF,TGTGCCAGCAGTTTATTGGGATATAGCACAGATACGCAGTATTTT
-,TRBJ2-5,TRBV5-1,-,CASSLDLVGDQETQYF,TGCGCCAGCAGCTTGGATCTAGTGGGAGACCAAGAGACCCAGTACTTC
once,TRBJ2-5,TRBV20-1,-,CGAELGQETQYF,TGCGGTGCTGAGCTCGGGCAAGAGACCCAGTACTTC
few,TRBJ2-7,TRBV20-1,TRBD2,CSARDARLASSHYEQYF,TGCAGTGCTAGAGATGCGAGACTAGCGAGTTCCCACTACGAGCAGTACTTC